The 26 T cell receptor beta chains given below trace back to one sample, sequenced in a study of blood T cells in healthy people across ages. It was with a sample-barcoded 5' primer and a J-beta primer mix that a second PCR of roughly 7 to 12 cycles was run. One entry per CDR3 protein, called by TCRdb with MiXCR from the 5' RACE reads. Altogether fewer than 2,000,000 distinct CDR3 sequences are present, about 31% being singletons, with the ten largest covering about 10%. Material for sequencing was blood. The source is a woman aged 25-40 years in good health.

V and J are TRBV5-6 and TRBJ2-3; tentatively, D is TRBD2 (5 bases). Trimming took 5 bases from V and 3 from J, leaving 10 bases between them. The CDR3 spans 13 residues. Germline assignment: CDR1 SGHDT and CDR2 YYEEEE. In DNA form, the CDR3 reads TGTGCCAGCAGACACGGGGAGACAGATACGCAGTATTTT. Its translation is CASRHGETDTQYF.

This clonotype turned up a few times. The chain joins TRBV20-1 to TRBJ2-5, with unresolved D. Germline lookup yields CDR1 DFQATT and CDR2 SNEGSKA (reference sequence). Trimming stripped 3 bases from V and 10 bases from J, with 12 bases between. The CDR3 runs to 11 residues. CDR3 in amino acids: CSASVIGIQYF. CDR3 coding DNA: TGCAGTGCTAGTGTAATCGGAATCCAGTACTTC.

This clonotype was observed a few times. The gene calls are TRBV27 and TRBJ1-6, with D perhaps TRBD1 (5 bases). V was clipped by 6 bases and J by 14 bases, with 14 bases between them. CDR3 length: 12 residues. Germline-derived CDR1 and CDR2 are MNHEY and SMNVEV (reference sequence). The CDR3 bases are TGTGCCAGCAGAGCCTCTCAGGGATCCCTCCACTTT. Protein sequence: CASRASQGSLHF.

This chain's CDR3 is CASRGQIGSDEQYF. The CDR3 DNA follows: TGTGCCAGCAGGGGACAGATTGGTTCTGACGAGCAGTACTTC. V and J are TRBV7-2 and TRBJ2-7, with 7 bases matching TRBD1. The CDR3 consists of 14 residues. Germline V CDR1 and CDR2: SGHTA, FQGNSA. V lost 6 bases, J lost 5 bases, and 10 bases stayed unmatched.

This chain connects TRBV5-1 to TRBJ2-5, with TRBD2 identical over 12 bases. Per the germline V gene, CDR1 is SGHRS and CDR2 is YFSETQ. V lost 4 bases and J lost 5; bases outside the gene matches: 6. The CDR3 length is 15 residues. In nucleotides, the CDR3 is TGCGCCAGCAGCGAAGGACTAGCGGGAAGGGAGACCCAGTACTTC. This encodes CASSEGLAGRETQYF.

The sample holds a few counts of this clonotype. CDR3 sequence (DNA): TGCGCCAGCAGCCAACAGTTTTCGAACACCGGGGAGCTGTTTTTT. Translating it yields CASSQQFSNTGELFF. This rearrangement joins TRBV4-1 to TRBJ2-2; no clear D. Trimming took off 2 bases at V and 0 bases at J, with 7 bases between the two ends. The CDR3 is 15 amino acids. Germline-derived CDR1 and CDR2 are MGHRA and YSYEKL.

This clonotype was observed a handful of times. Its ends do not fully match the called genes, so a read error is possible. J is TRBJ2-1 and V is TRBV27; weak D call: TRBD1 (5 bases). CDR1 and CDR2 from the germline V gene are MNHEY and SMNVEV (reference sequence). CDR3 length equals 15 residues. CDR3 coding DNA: TGTGTCAGCAGTTTACAGGAAGGAATGGTGGATGAGCAGTTCTTC. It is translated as CVSSLQEGMVDEQFF.

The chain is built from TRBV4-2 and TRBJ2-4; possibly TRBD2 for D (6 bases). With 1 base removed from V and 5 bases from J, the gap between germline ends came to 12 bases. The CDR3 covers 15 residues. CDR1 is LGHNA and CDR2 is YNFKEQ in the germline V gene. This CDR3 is CASSQALGGENIQYF. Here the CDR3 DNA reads TGTGCCAGCAGCCAAGCTTTGGGGGGAGAAAACATTCAGTACTTC.

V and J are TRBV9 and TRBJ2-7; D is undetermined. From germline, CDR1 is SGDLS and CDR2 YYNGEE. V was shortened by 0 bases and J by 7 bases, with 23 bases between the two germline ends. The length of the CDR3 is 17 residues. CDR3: CASSVGGSQSGYNEQYF. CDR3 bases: TGTGCCAGCAGCGTAGGAGGAAGCCAGTCGGGCTACAATGAGCAGTACTTC.

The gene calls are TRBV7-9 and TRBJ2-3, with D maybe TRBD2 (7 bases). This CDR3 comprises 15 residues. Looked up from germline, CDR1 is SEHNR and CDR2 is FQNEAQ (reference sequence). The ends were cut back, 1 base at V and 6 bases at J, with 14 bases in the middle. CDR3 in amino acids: CASSLEGGFSDTQYF. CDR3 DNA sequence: TGTGCCAGCAGCTTAGAGGGGGGGTTCTCGGATACGCAGTATTTT.

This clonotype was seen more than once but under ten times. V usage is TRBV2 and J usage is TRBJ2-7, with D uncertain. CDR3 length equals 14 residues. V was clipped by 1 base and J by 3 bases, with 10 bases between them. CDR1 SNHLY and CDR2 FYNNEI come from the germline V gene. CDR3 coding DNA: TGTGCCAGCAGTGAAGTGGCGGTAAGCTACGAGCAGTACTTC. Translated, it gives CASSEVAVSYEQYF.

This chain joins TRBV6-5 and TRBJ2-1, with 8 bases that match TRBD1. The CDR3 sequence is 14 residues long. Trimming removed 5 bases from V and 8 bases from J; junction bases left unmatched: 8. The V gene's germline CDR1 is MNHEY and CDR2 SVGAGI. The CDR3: CASSIRTGRDEQFF. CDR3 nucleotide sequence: TGTGCCAGCAGTATAAGGACAGGGCGGGATGAGCAGTTCTTC.

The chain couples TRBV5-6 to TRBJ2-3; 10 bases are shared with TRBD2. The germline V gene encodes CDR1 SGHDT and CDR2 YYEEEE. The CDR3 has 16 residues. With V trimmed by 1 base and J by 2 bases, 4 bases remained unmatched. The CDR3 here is CASSLFLAGVTDTQYF. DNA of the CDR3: TGTGCCAGCAGCTTGTTCCTAGCGGGGGTCACAGATACGCAGTATTTT. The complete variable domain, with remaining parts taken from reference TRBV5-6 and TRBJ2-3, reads DAGVTQSPTHLIKTRGQQVTLRCSPKSGHDTVSWYQQALGQGPQFIFQYYEEEERQRGNFPDRFSGHQFPNYSSELNVNALLLGDSALYLCASSLFLAGVTDTQYFGPGTRLTVL.

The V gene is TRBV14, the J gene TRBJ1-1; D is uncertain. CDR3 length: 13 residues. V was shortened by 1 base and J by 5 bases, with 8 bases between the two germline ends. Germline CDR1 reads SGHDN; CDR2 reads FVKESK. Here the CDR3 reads CASSQVLRTEAFF. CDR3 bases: TGTGCCAGCAGCCAAGTTCTGAGGACTGAAGCTTTCTTT.

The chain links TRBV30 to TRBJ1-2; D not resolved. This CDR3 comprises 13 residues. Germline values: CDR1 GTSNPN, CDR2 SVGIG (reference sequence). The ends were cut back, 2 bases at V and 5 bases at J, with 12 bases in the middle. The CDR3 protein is CAWSSTHGYGYTF. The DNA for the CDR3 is TGTGCCTGGAGTAGTACCCATGGGTATGGCTACACCTTC. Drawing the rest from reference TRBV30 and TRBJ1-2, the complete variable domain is SQTIHQWPATLVQPVGSPLSLECTVEGTSNPNLYWYRQAAGRGLQLLFYSVGIGQISSEVPQNLSASRPQDRQFILSSKKLLLSDSGFYLCAWSSTHGYGYTFGSGTRLTVV.

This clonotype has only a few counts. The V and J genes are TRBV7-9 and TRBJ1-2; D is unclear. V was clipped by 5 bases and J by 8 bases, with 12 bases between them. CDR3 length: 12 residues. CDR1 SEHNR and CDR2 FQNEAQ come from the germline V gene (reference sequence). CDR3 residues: CASSPLRGGYTF. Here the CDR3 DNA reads TGTGCCAGCAGCCCTCTCAGAGGCGGCTACACCTTC.

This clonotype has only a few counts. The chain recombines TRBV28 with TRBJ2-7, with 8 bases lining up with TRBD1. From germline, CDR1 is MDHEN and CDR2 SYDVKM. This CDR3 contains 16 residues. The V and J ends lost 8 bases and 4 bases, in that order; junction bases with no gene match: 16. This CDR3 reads CASSGGLGQGGYEQYF. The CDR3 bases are TGTGCCAGCTCTGGGGGCCTCGGACAGGGTGGGTACGAGCAGTACTTC.

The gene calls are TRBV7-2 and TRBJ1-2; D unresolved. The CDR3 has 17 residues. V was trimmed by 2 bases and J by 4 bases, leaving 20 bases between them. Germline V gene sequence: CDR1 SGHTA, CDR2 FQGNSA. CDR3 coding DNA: TGTGCCAGCAGCTTATCTCCCCCTGCCAACCTCTTCTATGGCTACACCTTC. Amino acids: CASSLSPPANLFYGYTF.

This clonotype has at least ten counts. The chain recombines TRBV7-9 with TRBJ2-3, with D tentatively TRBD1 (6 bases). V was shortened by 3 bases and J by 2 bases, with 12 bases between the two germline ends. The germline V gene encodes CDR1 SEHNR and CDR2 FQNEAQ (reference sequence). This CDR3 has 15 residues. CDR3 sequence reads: CASSFRDKSTDTQYF. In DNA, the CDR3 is TGTGCCAGCAGCTTCCGGGACAAATCCACAGATACGCAGTATTTT.

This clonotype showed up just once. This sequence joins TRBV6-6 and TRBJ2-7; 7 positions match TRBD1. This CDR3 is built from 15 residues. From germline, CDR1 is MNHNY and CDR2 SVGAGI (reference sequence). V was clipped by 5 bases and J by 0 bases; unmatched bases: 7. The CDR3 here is CASSRTGASSYEQYF. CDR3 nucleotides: TGTGCCAGCAGTAGAACAGGGGCGAGCTCCTACGAGCAGTACTTC.

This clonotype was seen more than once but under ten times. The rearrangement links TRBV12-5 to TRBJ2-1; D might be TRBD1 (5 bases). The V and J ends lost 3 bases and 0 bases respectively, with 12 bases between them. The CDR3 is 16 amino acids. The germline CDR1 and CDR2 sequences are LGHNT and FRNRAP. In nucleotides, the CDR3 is TGTGCTAGTGGTTTTCAGGGTGGAAGCTCCTACAATGAGCAGTTCTTC. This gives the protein CASGFQGGSSYNEQFF.

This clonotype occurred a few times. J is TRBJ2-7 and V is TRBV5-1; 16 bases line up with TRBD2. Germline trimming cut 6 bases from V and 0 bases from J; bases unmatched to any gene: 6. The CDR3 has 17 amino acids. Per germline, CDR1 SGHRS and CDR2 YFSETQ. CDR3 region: CASTGTSGGVSSYEQYF. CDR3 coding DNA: TGCGCCAGCACCGGGACTAGCGGGGGGGTCAGCTCCTACGAGCAGTACTTC.

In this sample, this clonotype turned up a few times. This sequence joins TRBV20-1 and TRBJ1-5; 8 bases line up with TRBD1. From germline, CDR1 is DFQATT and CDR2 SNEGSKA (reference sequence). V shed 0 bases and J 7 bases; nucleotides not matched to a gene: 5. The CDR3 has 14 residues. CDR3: CSARETGVQQPQHF. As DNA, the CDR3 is TGCAGTGCTAGAGAGACAGGGGTTCAACAGCCCCAGCATTTT.

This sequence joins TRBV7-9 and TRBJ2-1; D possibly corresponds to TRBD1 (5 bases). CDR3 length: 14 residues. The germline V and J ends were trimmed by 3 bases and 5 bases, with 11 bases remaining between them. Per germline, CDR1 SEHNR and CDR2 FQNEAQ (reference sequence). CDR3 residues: CASSLSVDNNEQFF. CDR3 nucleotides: TGTGCCAGCAGCTTGTCCGTGGACAACAATGAGCAGTTCTTC.

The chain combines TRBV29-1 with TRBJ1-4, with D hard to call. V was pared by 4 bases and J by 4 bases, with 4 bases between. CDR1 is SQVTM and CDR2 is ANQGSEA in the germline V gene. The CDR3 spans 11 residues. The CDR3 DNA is TGCAGCGTTGGGGGTAATGAAAAACTGTTTTTT. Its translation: CSVGGNEKLFF.

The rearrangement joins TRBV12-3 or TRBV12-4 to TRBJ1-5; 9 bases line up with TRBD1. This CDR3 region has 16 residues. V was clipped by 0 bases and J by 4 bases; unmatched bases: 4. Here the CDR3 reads CASSLAGQGPNQPQHF. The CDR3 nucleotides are TGTGCCAGCAGTTTAGCAGGACAGGGGCCTAATCAGCCCCAGCATTTT.